A selection of T cell receptor beta chains follows, all from one sample in a study of blood T cell repertoires in COVID-19. The method was immunoSEQ multiplex PCR; TCRdb's version includes in-frame clones alone and lacks a portion of them. Of 350,000 or so clones listed, about nine tenths are singletons. Specimen: PBMCs or T cells enriched from blood (not recorded which). The receptors here all came from a young woman who had been exposed to COVID-19. The CDR3 runs from the conserved cysteine through the conserved F or W. The order of the fields is CDR3 length, J gene, V gene, CDR3 protein.

17 TRBJ2-6 TRBV5-8 CASSFLTSDWGANVLTF
15 TRBJ1-1 TRBV28 CASSLSGRRDTEAFF
15 TRBJ1-1 TRBV21-1 CARPPPQGSYTEAFF
12 TRBJ1-1 TRBV10-1 CASSESSGPAFF
13 TRBJ2-5 TRBV9 CASSAQHQETQYF
18 TRBJ2-7 TRBV5-4 CASSLVTSGRALYYEQYF
14 TRBJ2-1 TRBV28 CASMRALSYNEQFF
15 TRBJ2-7 TRBV19 CASSPDGQGVYEQYF
12 TRBJ2-5 TRBV30 CAWSPTGETQYF
12 TRBJ2-7 TRBV12-3/TRBV12-4 CASSQGSYEQYF
18 TRBJ2-1 TRBV5-4 CASSLSSLAASVNNEQFF
17 TRBJ1-1 TRBV11-3 CASSSYIGDSKGTEAFF
15 TRBJ2-1 TRBV4-1 CASSPAERSLNEQFF
15 TRBJ2-1 TRBV7-8 CASSFSSGSRNEQFF
16 TRBJ2-7 TRBV4-1 CASSQDRLAETYEQYF
16 TRBJ2-2 TRBV18 CASSPVLALNTGELFF
21 TRBJ2-1 TRBV6-1 CASSEEKTSGRTRSSYNEQFF
18 TRBJ2-3 TRBV19 CASSISAARLDGTDTQYF
13 TRBJ1-5 TRBV30 CAWSTGGDQPQHF
17 TRBJ2-1 TRBV3-1/TRBV3-2 CASSQDRLAGGSNEQFF
15 TRBJ2-1 TRBV5-1 CASSTGLAGVGEQFF
13 TRBJ1-5 TRBV28 CASSRTGFQPQHF
15 TRBJ2-3 TRBV5-4 CASSLGQGAVDTQYF
13 TRBJ2-3 TRBV29-1 CSVRSGTTDTQYF
16 TRBJ1-5 TRBV19 CASSISRGTGNQPQHF
14 TRBJ2-2 TRBV15 CATSEQLNTGELFF
18 TRBJ2-4 TRBV19 CASTPRPGQGTSKNIQYF
13 TRBJ2-7 TRBV27 CASSFSSRYEQYF
16 TRBJ1-3 TRBV28 CASRSGTGLRGNTIYF
14 TRBJ2-7 TRBV18 CASSPEAGDNEQYF
13 TRBJ2-7 TRBV19 CASSRTGPYEQYF
13 TRBJ2-7 TRBV30 CAWMDGSAYEQYF
13 TRBJ2-3 TRBV3-1/TRBV3-2 CASSQESHYTQYF
12 TRBJ2-7 TRBV27 CASSPTGYEQYF
13 TRBJ1-5 TRBV29-1 CSVEFAGAGPQHF
13 TRBJ2-7 TRBV28 CASRDRDRVVQYF
15 TRBJ2-3 TRBV2 CASTPEAASTDTQYF
14 TRBJ1-2 TRBV18 CASSPPGQGQGYTF
12 TRBJ2-7 TRBV7-7 CAIGAGAREQYF
15 TRBJ1-1 TRBV25-1 CASSETGGGDTEAFF